This T cell receptor beta chain came from a study of shared clonotypes between healthy human individuals. Findings and caveats of the study: When naive CD4 clonotypes were compared across a handful of donors, around 5% were shared.

Of note for this clone: Antigen unknown.

CDR3 length equals 17 residues. Germline V lookup: CDR1 MDHEN, CDR2 SYDVKM. Trimming removed 2 bases from V and 0 bases from J; junction bases left unmatched: 7. Source study methods: Junction-only immunoSEQ data arrived without quality scores, meaning filtering differed. Measured with immunoSEQ multiplex PCR; TCRdb has only the in-frame clones, and not every one. The V and J calls and clone size are taken from that table; D and trimming were inferred from the DNA. The table has 2 million to 2.5 million clones, 80% to 95% seen once. The chain couples TRBV28 to TRBJ1-3; the match to TRBD1 covers 7 bases. The clonotype was recovered from a man between 18 and 29 years old in good health. Some clones in this sample may be carry-over from other donors' samples. Source material: naive CD4+ T cells from PBMCs. Documented subset: CD45RA+ positively selected. CDR3 protein: CASSLVPGQSSGNTIYF. The DNA for the CDR3 is TGTGCCAGCAGTTTAGTTCCGGGACAGTCCTCTGGAAACACCATATATTTT.